This paragraph reports one TCR beta chain. Its antigen remains unidentified. No quality values exist for individual bases; no much larger clone is one base distant. V gives up 5 bases and J gives up 8 bases, and the segment between their germline ends measures 18 bases. In the germline V gene, CDR1 corresponds to MNHEY and CDR2 to SVGAGI. Inclusive of the bounding cysteine and phenylalanine, the CDR3 is 14 residues long. CDR3 DNA is the only sequence kept; it has 42 bases, read in frame from the first base. These data are taken from a study of vaccination effects on CD4 cells after COVID-19 (dated by TCRdb to between 2021 and 2024). For context, the study as a whole: Each participant got two doses of an mRNA SARS-CoV-2 vaccine, either BNT162b2 or mRNA-1273. Altogether, some 10 COVID-19 convalescent patients and a handful of SARS-CoV-2-naive healthy vaccine recipients made up the full study. Cultures from other donors in the study were sequenced using the Oncomine TCR Beta short-read assay on an Illumina iSeq 100. SARS-CoV-2 spike-specific CD4+ TCR repertoires from before and after mRNA vaccination were compared in COVID-19 convalescent patients and in infection-naive vaccine recipients.

To prepare the library, the immunoSEQ multiplex PCR assay was applied. DNA from the cultured and isolated CD4+ T cells underwent TCR beta CDR3 sequencing. Concerning the study's data processing: The analysis removed non-productive TCR sequences, trimmed reads to the CDR3 region, and retained only CDR3s that were 7 or more amino acids long. The MANAFEST web app was used to pick out antigen-specific clonotypes by comparing their expansion in peptide wells with that in reference cultures. Positive clones required FDR<0.05 expansion versus reference and all other wells, odds ratio above 5, and frequency above 0.1% in two replicate wells. Clonotypes significantly expanded in SARS-CoV-2 spike wells and in at least one common cold coronavirus spike condition were defined as cross-reactive. CDR3 similarity was assessed by Levenshtein distance using the stringdist R package, and unrooted trees were constructed with ape in R 3.6.1. TCRdb mirrors the immuneACCESS table, restricted to in-frame sequences. Some clones are absent from its copies; in checked studies, under half trace to an unresolved V gene, and the reason for the others is unknown. The V and J calls and clone size are taken from that table; D and trimming were inferred from the DNA. A total of 55,000 to 80,000 clones appear in this sample, 65% to 85% of them only once. Roughly 4% of the sample is taken by the ten largest.

Study-wide conclusions, independent of this receptor: Marked clonal contraction was observed in both infection-induced and vaccine-induced clones at late post-vaccination timepoints, consistent with waning T cell responses. Limitations of the study were the small number of convalescent patients and the absence of early post-infection timepoints. Among healthy vaccine recipients, nearly all vaccine-induced clones were SARS-CoV-2 mono-reactive, and just 1 of 255 was cross-reactive with common cold coronaviruses.

To identify antigen-specific CD4+ T cell clonotypes by their expansion, the ViraFEST assay first stimulated PBMC with viral peptide pools and then applied TCR sequencing. After approximately eleven days of culture, CD4+ T cells were isolated with the EasySep CD4+ T cell isolation kit. None of the healthy vaccine recipients had a prior SARS-CoV-2 infection, which was confirmed by nucleocapsid antibody tests that came back negative both before and after vaccination. About 2.2 million PBMC per well were cultured in IMDM with around 5% human AB serum, 8.5 to 10 IU/ml IL-2 and gentamicin, plus 10 ug/ml peptides. On days 3 and 7, half of the culture medium was replaced with fresh IL-2-containing medium. Unless noted otherwise, every peptide stimulation condition was cultured in triplicate wells. Using Ficoll-Paque Plus gradient centrifugation, PBMC were separated from whole blood and then either used fresh or cryopreserved at -140C. Overlapping peptide pools spanned the spike proteins of SARS-CoV-2 and the common cold coronaviruses HCoV-NL63, HCoV-OC43 and HCoV-229E. The QIAamp micro DNA kit was used to extract genomic DNA from the cultured CD4+ T cells.

The sequence was collected from a human donor who received a COVID-19 vaccine. The sample was CD4+ T cells from PBMCs cultured with HCoV-OC43 spike peptides, taken before COVID-19 vaccination. In light of the paper, this sample's cell subset or site label describes: HCoV-OC43 spike overlapping peptide pool stimulation. The chain is encoded by TRBV6-5 joined to TRBJ1-2, with an unclear D gene assignment. The CDR3 loop reads CASSTLHSLRGYTF. In nucleotide form, the sequence is TGTGCCAGCAGTACCTTACATTCCCTGCGGGGCTACACCTTC.